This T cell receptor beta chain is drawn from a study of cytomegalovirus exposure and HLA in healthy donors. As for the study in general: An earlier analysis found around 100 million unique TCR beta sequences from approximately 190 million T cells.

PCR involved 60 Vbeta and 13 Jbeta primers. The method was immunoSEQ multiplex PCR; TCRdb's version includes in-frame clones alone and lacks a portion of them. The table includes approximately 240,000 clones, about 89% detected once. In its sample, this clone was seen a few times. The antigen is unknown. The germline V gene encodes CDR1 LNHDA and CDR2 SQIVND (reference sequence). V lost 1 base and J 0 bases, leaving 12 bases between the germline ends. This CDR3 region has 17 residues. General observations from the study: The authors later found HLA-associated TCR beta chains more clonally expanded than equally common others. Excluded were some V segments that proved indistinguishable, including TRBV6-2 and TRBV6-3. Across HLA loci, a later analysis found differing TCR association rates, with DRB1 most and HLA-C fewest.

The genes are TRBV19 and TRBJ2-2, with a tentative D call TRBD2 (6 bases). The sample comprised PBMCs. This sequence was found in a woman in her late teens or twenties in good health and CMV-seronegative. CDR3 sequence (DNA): TGTGCCAGTAGTATAGCTTTCGCGGGGACGAACACCGGGGAGCTGTTTTTT. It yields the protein CASSIAFAGTNTGELFF.